Given below is one T cell receptor (beta chain) in context. CDR3 length: 14 amino acids. V was cut by 2 bases and J by 8 bases, with 13 bases left in between. These data belong to a study of blood T cells in healthy people across ages. PCR was performed a second time for roughly 7 to 11 cycles using a sample-barcoded 5' primer and a J-beta primer mix. MiXCR was run by TCRdb on the 5' RACE reads, yielding one entry per CDR3 protein. The data show around 990,000 distinct CDR3 sequences, around 27% seen once. Another study also made use of these data, one on T cells of mothers and their children. That paper states: Mothers gave over 8 million TCR beta CDR3 reads each, and children several million each.

The sample was blood. This receptor was obtained from a girl aged 2-10 years in good health. The rearrangement uses TRBV12-3 or TRBV12-4 and TRBJ2-1; the D gene could be TRBD1 or TRBD2 (6 bases each). The chain's CDR3 is CASSLPGGEDEQFF. The CDR3 DNA is TGTGCCAGCAGTTTACCCGGGGGCGAGGATGAGCAGTTCTTC.